Listed below are T cell receptor beta chains from one sample, sequenced in a study of T-cell memory formation after mild COVID-19. Using its own MiXCR run on the 5' RACE reads, TCRdb lists one record per CDR3 protein. The sample has 450,000 to 650,000 distinct CDR3 sequences, more than 15% seen once. Sequenced material: PBMCs or a T cell subset sorted from them (not recorded which). These receptors originate from an adult woman who had mild COVID-19 (a few samples of this study predate the infection). Cell type and time point are not known. Both conserved end residues are part of each CDR3. The D gene is left open where the match is weak. Not every row has a clone size; where given, it reads once, few, many or a size class.

>once|TRBV18|TRBJ1-1|TRBD1
CASSPLGQAEPAAFF
TGTGCCAGCTCTCCTCTCGGACAGGCCGAACCGGCGGCTTTCTTT
>-|TRBV9|TRBJ2-5|-
CASSGSGGPETQYF
TGTGCCAGCAGCGGGTCGGGGGGCCCGGAGACCCAGTACTTC
>few|TRBV7-2|TRBJ1-4|-
CASSLGSNEKLFF
TGTGCCAGCAGCTTAGGTTCTAATGAAAAACTGTTTTTT
>few|TRBV7-8|TRBJ1-2|-
CASSQELGGYTF
TGTGCCAGCAGCCAGGAACTAGGTGGCTACACCTTC
>few|TRBV7-2|TRBJ2-4|-
CASSLDRRDIQYF
TGTGCCAGCAGCTTAGACAGGCGGGACATTCAGTACTTC
>-|TRBV6-5|TRBJ2-1|TRBD2
CASSYYGLAGGPVEQFF
TGTGCCAGCAGTTACTATGGACTAGCGGGAGGGCCTGTTGAGCAGTTCTTC
>-|TRBV5-1|TRBJ1-2|-
CASSLEQGGRYTF
TGCGCCAGCAGCTTGGAACAGGGAGGACGCTACACCTTC
>-|TRBV4-3|TRBJ2-7|-
CASSPTKGLKQYF
TGCGCCAGCAGCCCTACCAAGGGGTTGAAGCAGTACTTC
>few|TRBV6-2/TRBV6-3|TRBJ2-1|TRBD2
CASVSGRVRYNEQFF
TGTGCCAGCGTTAGCGGGAGGGTCCGCTACAATGAGCAGTTCTTC
>few|TRBV9|TRBJ2-2|-
CASGGGLPFPGELFF
TGTGCCAGCGGAGGGGGACTACCGTTTCCCGGGGAGCTGTTTTTT
>few|TRBV20-1|TRBJ2-2|-
CSASPYGGELFF
TGCAGTGCTAGCCCCTACGGCGGGGAGCTGTTTTTT
>-|TRBV6-2/TRBV6-3|TRBJ2-3|TRBD2
CASSYKIVLAGRGTDTQYF
TGTGCCAGCAGTTACAAGATCGTACTAGCGGGGCGGGGCACAGATACGCAGTATTTT
>-|TRBV6-6|TRBJ2-7|-
CASSYHSRAQEGGEQYF
TGTGCCAGCAGTTACCATAGTCGGGCCCAGGAGGGAGGCGAGCAGTACTTC
>-|TRBV7-6|TRBJ2-3|TRBD2
CASSLGLAGEISTDTQYF
TGTGCCAGCAGCTTAGGACTAGCGGGAGAAATTAGCACAGATACGCAGTATTTT
>few|TRBV5-6|TRBJ1-5|TRBD1
CASSLTPRTGEGQPQHF
TGTGCCAGCAGCTTGACTCCGAGGACAGGGGAGGGCCAGCCCCAGCATTTT
>-|TRBV30|TRBJ2-3|TRBD1
CAWTRTGGTSTDTQYF
TGTGCCTGGACTAGGACAGGGGGTACTAGCACAGATACGCAGTATTTT
>-|TRBV6-2/TRBV6-3|TRBJ1-5|TRBD1
CAIQGGAAGNQPQHF
TGTGCCATACAAGGGGGCGCCGCCGGCAATCAGCCCCAGCATTTT
>few|TRBV15|TRBJ2-7|-
CATSRDSGNPYEQYF
TGTGCCACCAGCAGAGATTCAGGAAATCCCTACGAGCAGTACTTC
>few|TRBV12-3/TRBV12-4|TRBJ1-2|-
CATSRTVNYGYTF
TGTGCCACCTCTCGGACCGTGAACTATGGCTACACCTTC
>few|TRBV3-1|TRBJ2-4|TRBD2
CASRHRGGSKNIQYF
TGTGCCAGCAGACATCGGGGGGGGTCCAAAAACATTCAGTACTTC